This T cell receptor (beta chain) was recorded in a study of spatial heterogeneity in lung cancer. Relative to its sample, this clonotype is medium-sized (0.01 to 0.1%). A distinct unique molecular identifier was carried by each TCR cDNA molecule. TCRdb processed the 5' RACE reads anew with MiXCR; each CDR3 protein has one entry. Among a few thousand distinct CDR3 sequences listed, about 30% were seen once. Trimming stripped 4 bases from V and 8 bases from J, with 16 bases between. Germline-derived CDR1 and CDR2 are SGHKS and YYEKEE (reference sequence). The CDR3 has 14 residues. Time point specified: sample taken at primary tumor resection. Sequencing was performed on whole RNA extracted from tumor and nontumor lung tissue, or from frozen PBMC, and the material was left unsorted. Donors were 55 to 75 untreated early-stage non-small cell lung cancer patients.

The chain employs TRBV5-5 and TRBJ2-1; D gene unclear. Material: PBMCs, obtained at surgery. The TCR was taken from a male donor with early-stage non-small cell lung cancer. DNA for the CDR3: TGTGCCAGCAGCCATCGGGTTAGAGACGATGAGCAGTTCTTC. This translates into CASSHRVRDDEQFF.